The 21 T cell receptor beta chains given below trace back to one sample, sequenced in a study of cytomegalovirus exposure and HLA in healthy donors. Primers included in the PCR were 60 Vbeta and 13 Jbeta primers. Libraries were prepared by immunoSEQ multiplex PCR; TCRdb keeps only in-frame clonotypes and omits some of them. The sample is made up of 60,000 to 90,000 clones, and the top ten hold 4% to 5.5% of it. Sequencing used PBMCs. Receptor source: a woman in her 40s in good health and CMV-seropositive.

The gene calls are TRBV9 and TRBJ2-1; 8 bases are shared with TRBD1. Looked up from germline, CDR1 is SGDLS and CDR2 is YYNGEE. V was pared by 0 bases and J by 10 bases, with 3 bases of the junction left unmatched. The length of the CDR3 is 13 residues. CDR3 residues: CASSVGQGSEQFF. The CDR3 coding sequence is TGTGCCAGCAGCGTAGGACAGGGGAGCGAGCAGTTCTTC.

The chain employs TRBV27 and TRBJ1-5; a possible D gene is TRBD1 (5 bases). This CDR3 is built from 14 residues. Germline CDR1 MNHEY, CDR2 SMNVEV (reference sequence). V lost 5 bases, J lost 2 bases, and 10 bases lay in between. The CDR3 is CASSDRDGNQPQHF. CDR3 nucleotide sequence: TGTGCCAGCAGTGACAGAGACGGCAATCAGCCCCAGCATTTT.

The CDR3 coding sequence is TGTGCCAGCAGCTTAGCCCAGCGCACTGAAGCTTTCTTT. It codes for CASSLAQRTEAFF. The V gene is TRBV7-2, the J gene TRBJ1-1, with D hard to call. This CDR3 is 13 amino acids long. V was cut by 0 bases and J by 4 bases, with 6 bases left in between. CDR1 is SGHTA and CDR2 is FQGNSA in the germline V gene.

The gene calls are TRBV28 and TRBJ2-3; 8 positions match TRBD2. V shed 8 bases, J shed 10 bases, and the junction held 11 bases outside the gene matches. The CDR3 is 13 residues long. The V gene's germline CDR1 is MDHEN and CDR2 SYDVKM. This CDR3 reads CASHLPGGYPQYF. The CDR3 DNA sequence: TGTGCCAGCCACCTCCCGGGGGGGTATCCGCAGTATTTT. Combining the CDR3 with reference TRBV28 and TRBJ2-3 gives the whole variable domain DVKVTQSSRYLVKRTGEKVFLECVQDMDHENMFWYRQDPGLGLRLIYFSYDVKMKEKGDIPEGYSVSREKKERFSLILESASTNQTSMYLCASHLPGGYPQYFGPGTRLTVL.

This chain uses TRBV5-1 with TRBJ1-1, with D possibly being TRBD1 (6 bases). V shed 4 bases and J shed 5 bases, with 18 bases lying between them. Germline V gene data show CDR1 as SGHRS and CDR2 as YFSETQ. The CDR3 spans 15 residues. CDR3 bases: TGCGCCAGCAGCGACCCTCTGGGGGCCAGTACTGAAGCTTTCTTT. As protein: CASSDPLGASTEAFF.

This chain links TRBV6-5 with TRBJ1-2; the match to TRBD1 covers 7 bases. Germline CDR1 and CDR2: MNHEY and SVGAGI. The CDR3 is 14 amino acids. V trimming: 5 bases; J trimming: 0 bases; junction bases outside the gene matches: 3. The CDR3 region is CASSRDSTNYGYTF. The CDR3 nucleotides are TGTGCCAGCAGTCGGGACAGCACTAACTATGGCTACACCTTC.

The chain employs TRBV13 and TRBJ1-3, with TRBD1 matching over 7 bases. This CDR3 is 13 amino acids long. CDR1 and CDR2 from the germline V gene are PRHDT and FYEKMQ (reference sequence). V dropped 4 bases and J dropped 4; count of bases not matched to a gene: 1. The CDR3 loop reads CASSYRGGNTIYF. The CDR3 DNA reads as TGTGCCAGCAGCTACAGGGGAGGAAACACCATATATTTT.

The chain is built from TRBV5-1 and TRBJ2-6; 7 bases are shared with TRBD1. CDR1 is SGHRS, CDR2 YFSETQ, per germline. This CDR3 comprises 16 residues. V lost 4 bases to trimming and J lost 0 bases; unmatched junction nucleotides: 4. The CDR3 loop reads CASSVGQSSGANVLTF. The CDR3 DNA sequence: TGCGCCAGCAGCGTGGGACAGTCCTCTGGGGCCAACGTCCTGACTTTC.

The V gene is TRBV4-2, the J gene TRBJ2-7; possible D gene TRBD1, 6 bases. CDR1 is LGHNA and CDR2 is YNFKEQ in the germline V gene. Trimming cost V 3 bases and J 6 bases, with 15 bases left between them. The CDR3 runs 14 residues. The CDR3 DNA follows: TGTGCCAGCAGCCAGGCTAGTACAGGGTTCGAGCAGTACTTC. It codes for CASSQASTGFEQYF.

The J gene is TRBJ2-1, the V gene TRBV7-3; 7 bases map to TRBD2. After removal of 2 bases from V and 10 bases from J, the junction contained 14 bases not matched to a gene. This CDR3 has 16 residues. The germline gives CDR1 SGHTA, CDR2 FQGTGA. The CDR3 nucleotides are TGTGCCAGCAGCTTAGAACGGGCGGGAGCCCCGAGGGAGCAGTTCTTC. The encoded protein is CASSLERAGAPREQFF. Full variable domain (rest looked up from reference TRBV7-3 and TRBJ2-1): GAGVSQTPSNKVTEKGKYVELRCDPISGHTALYWYRQSLGQGPEFLIYFQGTGAADDSGLPNDRFFAVRPEGSVSTLKIQRTERGDSAVYLCASSLERAGAPREQFFGPGTRLTVL.

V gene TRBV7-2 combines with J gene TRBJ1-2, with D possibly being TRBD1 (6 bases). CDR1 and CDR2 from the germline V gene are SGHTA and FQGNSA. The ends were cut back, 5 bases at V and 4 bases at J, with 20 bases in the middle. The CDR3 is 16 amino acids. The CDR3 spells CASSLLVGGVIYGYTF. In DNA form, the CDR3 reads TGTGCCAGCAGCCTACTAGTAGGGGGGGTGATCTATGGCTACACCTTC.

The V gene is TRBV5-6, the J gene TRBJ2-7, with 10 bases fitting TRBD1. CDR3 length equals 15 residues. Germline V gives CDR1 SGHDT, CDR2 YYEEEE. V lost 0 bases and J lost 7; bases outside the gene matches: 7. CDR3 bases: TGTGCCAGCAGCTTGGCTGGGACAGGGGCGCGAGAGCAGTACTTC. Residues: CASSLAGTGAREQYF.

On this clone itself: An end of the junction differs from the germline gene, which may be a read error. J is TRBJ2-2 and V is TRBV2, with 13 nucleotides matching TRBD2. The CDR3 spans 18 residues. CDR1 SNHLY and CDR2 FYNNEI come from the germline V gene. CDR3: CASSEGLAGVSNTGELFF. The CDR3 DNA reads TGTGCCAGCAGCGAAGGACTAGCGGGGGTTTCGAACACCGGGGAGCTGTTTTTT.

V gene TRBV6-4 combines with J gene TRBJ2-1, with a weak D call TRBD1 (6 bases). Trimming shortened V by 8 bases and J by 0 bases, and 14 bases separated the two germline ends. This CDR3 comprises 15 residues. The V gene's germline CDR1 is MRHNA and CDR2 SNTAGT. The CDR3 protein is CASSIQDSSYNEQFF. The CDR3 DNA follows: TGTGCCAGCTCAATCCAGGACAGCTCCTACAATGAGCAGTTCTTC.

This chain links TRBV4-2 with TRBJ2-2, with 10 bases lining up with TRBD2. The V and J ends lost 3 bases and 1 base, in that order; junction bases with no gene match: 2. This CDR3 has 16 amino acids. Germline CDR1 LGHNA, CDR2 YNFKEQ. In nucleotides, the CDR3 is TGTGCCAGCAGCCAGAGCGGGAGGGAGAACACCGGGGAGCTGTTTTTT. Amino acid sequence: CASSQSGRENTGELFF.

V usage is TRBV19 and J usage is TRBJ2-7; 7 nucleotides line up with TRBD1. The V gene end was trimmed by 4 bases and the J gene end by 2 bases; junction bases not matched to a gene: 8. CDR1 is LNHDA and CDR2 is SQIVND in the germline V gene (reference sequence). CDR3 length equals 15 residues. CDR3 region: CASSTRDSHTYEQYF. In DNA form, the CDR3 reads TGTGCCAGTAGTACCCGGGACAGCCACACCTACGAGCAGTACTTC.

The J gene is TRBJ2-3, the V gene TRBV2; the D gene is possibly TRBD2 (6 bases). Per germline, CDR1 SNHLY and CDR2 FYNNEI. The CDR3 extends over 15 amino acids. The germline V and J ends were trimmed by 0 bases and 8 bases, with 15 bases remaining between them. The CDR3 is CASSEALLRRGTQYF. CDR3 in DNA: TGTGCCAGCAGTGAAGCGCTTCTTAGGCGGGGTACGCAGTATTTT.

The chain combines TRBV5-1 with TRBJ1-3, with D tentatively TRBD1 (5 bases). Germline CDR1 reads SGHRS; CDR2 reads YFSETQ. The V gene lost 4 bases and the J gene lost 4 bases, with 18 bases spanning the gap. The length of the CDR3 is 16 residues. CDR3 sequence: CASSLLGHHPGNTIYF. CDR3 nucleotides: TGCGCCAGCAGCCTATTAGGACATCATCCAGGAAACACCATATATTTT.

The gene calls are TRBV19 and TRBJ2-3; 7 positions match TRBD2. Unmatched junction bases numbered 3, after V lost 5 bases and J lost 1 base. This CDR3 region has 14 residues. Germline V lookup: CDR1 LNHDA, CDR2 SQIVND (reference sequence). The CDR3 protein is CASSPRGGTDTQYF. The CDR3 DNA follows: TGTGCCAGTAGTCCTCGGGGGGGCACAGATACGCAGTATTTT.

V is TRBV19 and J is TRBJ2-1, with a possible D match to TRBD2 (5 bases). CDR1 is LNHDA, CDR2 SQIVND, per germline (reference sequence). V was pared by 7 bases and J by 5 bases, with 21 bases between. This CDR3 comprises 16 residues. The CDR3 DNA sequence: TGTGCCAGTACCGATTCCCCAACGGCGGGTGACAATGAGCAGTTCTTC. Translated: CASTDSPTAGDNEQFF.

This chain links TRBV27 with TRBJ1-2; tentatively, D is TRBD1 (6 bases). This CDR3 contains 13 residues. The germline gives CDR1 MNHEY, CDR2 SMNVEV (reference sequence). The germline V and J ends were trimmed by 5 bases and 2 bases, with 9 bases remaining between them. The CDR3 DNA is TGTGCCAGCAGTAGGACAGTGAACTATGGCTACACCTTC. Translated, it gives CASSRTVNYGYTF.